These 14 T cell receptor beta chains came from one sample sequenced in a study of blood T cell repertoires in COVID-19. Profiling relied on immunoSEQ multiplex PCR, and the TCRdb table lists in-frame clones only, not all of them. The sample lists 200,000 to 300,000 clones; around nine tenths were seen once. The material sequenced was PBMCs or T cells enriched from blood (not recorded which). These receptors all stem from a woman aged 25 to 39 with acute COVID-19.

The V and J genes are TRBV25-1 and TRBJ2-2, with 9 bases fitting TRBD1. The CDR3 is 16 amino acids. Per the germline V gene, CDR1 is MGHDK and CDR2 is SYGVNS. V lost 7 bases and J lost 7; bases outside the gene matches: 13. DNA of the CDR3: TGTGCCAGCACCGCTCCCGGGACAGGGTCGGGCGGGGAGCTGTTTTTT. Its protein is CASTAPGTGSGGELFF.

This chain uses TRBV29-1 with TRBJ1-2, with 10 bases aligning to TRBD1. After removal of 3 bases from V and 7 bases from J, the junction contained 17 bases not matched to a gene. CDR3 length: 17 residues. The germline gives CDR1 SQVTM, CDR2 ANQGSEA. This CDR3 is CSVDPVPGQGPGGGYTF. CDR3 nucleotides: TGCAGCGTTGACCCAGTCCCGGGACAGGGGCCCGGAGGTGGCTACACCTTC.

The chain joins TRBV7-2 to TRBJ2-5, with a tentative D call TRBD2 (6 bases). CDR3 length equals 15 residues. CDR1 is SGHTA and CDR2 is FQGNSA in the germline V gene. V lost 5 bases to trimming and J lost 2 bases, with 15 bases between them. CDR3 DNA: TGTGCCAGCAGCCTGGGCGGGACCGTACAAGAGACCCAGTACTTC. Translation: CASSLGGTVQETQYF.

The CDR3 protein is CASFQGSNQPQHF. DNA for the CDR3: TGTGCCAGCTTTCAGGGCAGCAATCAGCCCCAGCATTTT. The gene calls are TRBV28 and TRBJ1-5; D may be TRBD1 (5 bases). Per the germline V gene, CDR1 is MDHEN and CDR2 is SYDVKM. V was cut by 8 bases and J by 1 base, with 9 bases left in between. The CDR3 loop spans 13 amino acids.

J is TRBJ2-1 and V is TRBV20-1; tentatively, D is TRBD1 (5 bases). V shed 5 bases and J shed 15 bases, with 14 bases lying between them. Per germline, CDR1 DFQATT and CDR2 SNEGSKA (reference sequence). This CDR3 has 10 residues. CDR3 coding DNA: TGCAGTGCTCCCGAGCTCCAGGGGTTCTTC. This encodes CSAPELQGFF.

V and J are TRBV27 and TRBJ2-2; tentative D call: TRBD2 (5 bases). The CDR3 is 13 residues long. Looked up from germline, CDR1 is MNHEY and CDR2 is SMNVEV (reference sequence). Trimming took 2 bases from V and 5 from J, leaving 6 bases between them. In DNA form, the CDR3 reads TGTGCCAGCAGTTTAAGAGGGACCGGGGAGCTGTTTTTT. This sequence encodes CASSLRGTGELFF.

The chain employs TRBV9 and TRBJ1-5; D is unclear. The CDR3 has 14 amino acids. CDR1 and CDR2 from the germline V gene are SGDLS and YYNGEE. Trimming shortened V by 8 bases and J by 3 bases, and 15 bases separated the two germline ends. The CDR3 region has the DNA TGTGCCAGACGAGCGGACCACGACAATCAGCCCCAGCATTTT. It yields the protein CARRADHDNQPQHF.

The rearrangement joins TRBV3-1 (or the pseudogene TRBV3-2) to TRBJ2-4; tentative D call: TRBD2 (6 bases). V was clipped by 4 bases and J by 7 bases, with 17 bases between them. Germline CDR1 is LGHDT and CDR2 is YNNKEL (reference sequence). There are 15 residues in the CDR3. The CDR3 is CASSPRGSGSNIQYF. The DNA for the CDR3 is TGTGCCAGCAGCCCCCGGGGTAGCGGTAGCAACATTCAGTACTTC.

This chain connects TRBV7-9 to TRBJ2-7, with a possible D match to TRBD1 (6 bases). From germline, CDR1 is SEHNR and CDR2 FQNEAQ (reference sequence). This CDR3 comprises 13 residues. Trimming shortened V by 0 bases and J by 4 bases, and 7 bases separated the two germline ends. CDR3 nucleotides: TGTGCCAGCAGCTTAGCTAGGGGGTACGAGCAGTACTTC. Protein: CASSLARGYEQYF.

The rearrangement links TRBV5-6 to TRBJ2-7; D may be TRBD2 (5 bases). V was clipped by 4 bases and J by 3 bases, with 11 bases between them. Looked up from germline, CDR1 is SGHDT and CDR2 is YYEEEE. There are 13 residues in the CDR3. This CDR3 reads CASSPKRVYEQYF. Written as DNA, the CDR3 is TGTGCCAGCAGCCCAAAGAGGGTCTACGAGCAGTACTTC.

The chain recombines TRBV29-1 with TRBJ2-5; tentative D call: TRBD1 (5 bases). Between the trimmed V and J ends, which lost 1 base and 0 bases, there was a span of 9 bases. The length of the CDR3 is 14 residues. The germline gives CDR1 SQVTM, CDR2 ANQGSEA. The CDR3 bases are TGCAGCGTTGAAGCTGACAGCTACCAAGAGACCCAGTACTTC. The encoded protein is CSVEADSYQETQYF.

The V call is TRBV19, the J call TRBJ1-2; D is unresolved. V lost 8 bases and J lost 2, with 18 bases in between. Germline loops: CDR1 LNHDA, CDR2 SQIVND (reference sequence). CDR3 length equals 15 residues. The CDR3 sequence is CASRGAERGNYGYTF. Here the CDR3 DNA reads TGTGCCAGTCGTGGCGCGGAAAGAGGGAACTATGGCTACACCTTC.

V gene TRBV10-3 combines with J gene TRBJ1-5, with 10 bases lining up with TRBD1. Germline CDR1 is ENHRY and CDR2 is SYGVKD. V trimming: 4 bases; J trimming: 8 bases; junction bases outside the gene matches: 5. CDR3 size: 14 residues. DNA for the CDR3: TGTGCCATCAGTGGACAGGGGGCTTTGGAGCCCCAGCATTTT. It yields the protein CAISGQGALEPQHF.

This clone came up once. The J gene is TRBJ1-5, the V gene TRBV9; tentatively, D is TRBD1 (5 bases). The V and J ends lost 0 bases and 9 bases respectively, with 10 bases between them. Germline V lookup: CDR1 SGDLS, CDR2 YYNGEE. This CDR3 contains 13 residues. The CDR3 nucleotides read TGTGCCAGCAGCGTAGAAGTTAGGGGGCCCCAGCATTTT. It specifies CASSVEVRGPQHF. The full variable domain, with the rest looked up from reference TRBV9 and TRBJ1-5, is DSGVTQTPKHLITATGQRVTLRCSPRSGDLSVYWYQQSLDQGLQFLIQYYNGEERAKGNILERFSAQQFPDLHSELNLSSLELGDSALYFCASSVEVRGPQHFGDGTRLSIL.